Listed below are T cell receptor beta chains from one sample, sequenced in a study of shared clonotypes between healthy human individuals. The data were produced by immunoSEQ multiplex PCR, yet TCRdb's version contains in-frame clones alone and is incomplete. The top ten clones hold over 1% of a sample with about 1.5 million clones, roughly 95% of them seen once. The sequenced sample consisted of naive CD4+ T cells sorted from blood. The receptor set was obtained from a man aged 25 to 40 in good health. The CDR3 runs from the conserved cysteine through the conserved F or W. Each record gives: J gene, V gene, clone size, D gene, CDR3 DNA, CDR3 protein. The D gene is left open where the match is weak. For some rows the clone size is stated as once, few or many, or as a class when expanded; others skip it.

J gene: TRBJ2-7; V gene: TRBV6-5; clone size: -; D gene: -; CDR3 DNA: TGTGCCAGCAGCAAGATTGGTCCCTACGAGCAGTACTTC; CDR3 protein: CASSKIGPYEQYF
J gene: TRBJ1-3; V gene: TRBV6-7; clone size: -; D gene: -; CDR3 DNA: TGTGCCAGCAGTTACCAGGGGCTCGGAAACACCATATATTTT; CDR3 protein: CASSYQGLGNTIYF
J gene: TRBJ1-5; V gene: TRBV2; clone size: -; D gene: -; CDR3 DNA: TGTGCCAGCAGTAATGAGACCCCCGGGAGATATCAGCCCCAGCATTTT; CDR3 protein: CASSNETPGRYQPQHF
J gene: TRBJ2-5; V gene: TRBV7-2; clone size: -; D gene: -; CDR3 DNA: TGTGCCAGCAGCTTAATAGGACGGGGGCGACGGTTCCAAGAGACCCAGTACTTC; CDR3 protein: CASSLIGRGRRFQETQYF
J gene: TRBJ2-2; V gene: TRBV28; clone size: -; D gene: -; CDR3 DNA: TGTGCCAGCAGCAACCCTCCCCCCCTGAACACCGGGGAGCTGTTTTTT; CDR3 protein: CASSNPPPLNTGELFF
J gene: TRBJ1-5; V gene: TRBV5-6; clone size: -; D gene: TRBD1; CDR3 DNA: TGTGCCAGCAGCTCCGACAGGGGGAGTGATCAGCCCCAGCATTTT; CDR3 protein: CASSSDRGSDQPQHF
J gene: TRBJ1-2; V gene: TRBV28; clone size: once; D gene: -; CDR3 DNA: TGTGCCAGCAGTCCACCGGGCGCCACCAGGGACTATGGCTACACCTTC; CDR3 protein: CASSPPGATRDYGYTF
J gene: TRBJ1-5; V gene: TRBV28; clone size: -; D gene: -; CDR3 DNA: TGTGCCAGCGAGTCGGCCAATCCTGGGGTCCGGCATTTT; CDR3 protein: CASESANPGVRHF
J gene: TRBJ2-7; V gene: TRBV6-1; clone size: -; D gene: TRBD1; CDR3 DNA: TGTGCCAGCAGAGTTGACAGGGTCCTCCTAGGGCAGTACTTC; CDR3 protein: CASRVDRVLLGQYF
J gene: TRBJ1-2; V gene: TRBV30; clone size: -; D gene: -; CDR3 DNA: TGTGCCTGGAGTCCCCTCCGGGGGAACTATGGCTACACCTTC; CDR3 protein: CAWSPLRGNYGYTF
J gene: TRBJ1-5; V gene: TRBV2; clone size: -; D gene: TRBD1; CDR3 DNA: TGTGCCAGCAGTGTAATAGAACAGGGGGCTGATCAGCCCCAGCATTTT; CDR3 protein: CASSVIEQGADQPQHF
J gene: TRBJ2-3; V gene: TRBV4-3; clone size: -; D gene: -; CDR3 DNA: TGCGCCAGCAGCCAAGAAGTGGGGGGGGCCTGGCTAGCGGAGAGTTCCGATACGCAGTATTTT; CDR3 protein: CASSQEVGGAWLAESSDTQYF
J gene: TRBJ2-3; V gene: TRBV7-2; clone size: -; D gene: TRBD1; CDR3 DNA: TGTGCCAGCAGCCTTGGACAGGGCACAGATACGCAGTATTTT; CDR3 protein: CASSLGQGTDTQYF
J gene: TRBJ2-7; V gene: TRBV5-1; clone size: -; D gene: TRBD1; CDR3 DNA: TGCGCCAGCAGCTTGGAACGACAGGGGATGCACGAGCAGTACTTC; CDR3 protein: CASSLERQGMHEQYF
J gene: TRBJ2-2; V gene: TRBV28; clone size: once; D gene: -; CDR3 DNA: TGTGCCACTTGGACAGATAACACCGGGGAGCTGTTTTTT; CDR3 protein: CATWTDNTGELFF
J gene: TRBJ2-5; V gene: TRBV10-3; clone size: -; D gene: TRBD1; CDR3 DNA: TGTGCCACTTGGGGGACAGGGCTCGGGGAGACCCAGTACTTC; CDR3 protein: CATWGTGLGETQYF
J gene: TRBJ1-5; V gene: TRBV9; clone size: -; D gene: -; CDR3 DNA: TGTGCCAGCAGCGTAGGGATGGGACGGGAAATACCCCAGCATTTT; CDR3 protein: CASSVGMGREIPQHF
J gene: TRBJ2-3; V gene: TRBV29-1; clone size: -; D gene: -; CDR3 DNA: TGCAGCGGAACGTTGTCAGATACGCAGTATTTT; CDR3 protein: CSGTLSDTQYF
J gene: TRBJ2-3; V gene: TRBV6-4; clone size: -; D gene: TRBD2; CDR3 DNA: TGTGCCAGCAGTGTGACAGCGGGAGGCACAGATACGCAGTATTTT; CDR3 protein: CASSVTAGGTDTQYF
J gene: TRBJ1-1; V gene: TRBV5-1; clone size: -; D gene: -; CDR3 DNA: TGCGCCAGCAGCCCCGGACAGATGAACACTGAAGCTTTCTTT; CDR3 protein: CASSPGQMNTEAFF
J gene: TRBJ2-7; V gene: TRBV6-1; clone size: -; D gene: -; CDR3 DNA: TGTGCCAGCAGTGAAATGGGAGGGGGGTGGTCCTACGAGCAGTACTTC; CDR3 protein: CASSEMGGGWSYEQYF
J gene: TRBJ2-7; V gene: TRBV29-1; clone size: -; D gene: TRBD2; CDR3 DNA: TGCAGCGTTGAGGAGGGCGGGAGGTTCGAGCAGTACTTC; CDR3 protein: CSVEEGGRFEQYF
J gene: TRBJ1-5; V gene: TRBV19; clone size: -; D gene: -; CDR3 DNA: TGTGCCAGTAGTACGGGAAATTCGGCTGGCAATCAGCCCCAGCATTTT; CDR3 protein: CASSTGNSAGNQPQHF
J gene: TRBJ2-1; V gene: TRBV18; clone size: -; D gene: TRBD1; CDR3 DNA: TGTGCCAGCTCACCGTCCCGGGACAGGGACCGGGGGTTCTACAATGAGCAGTTCTTC; CDR3 protein: CASSPSRDRDRGFYNEQFF
J gene: TRBJ2-7; V gene: TRBV9; clone size: -; D gene: -; CDR3 DNA: TGTGCCAGCAGCCCGCATTCGCCGGGGAACGAGCAGTACTTC; CDR3 protein: CASSPHSPGNEQYF
J gene: TRBJ2-5; V gene: TRBV29-1; clone size: once; D gene: TRBD2; CDR3 DNA: TGCAGCGTTGACGCTAGCGGGATGAAAGAGACCCAGTACTTC; CDR3 protein: CSVDASGMKETQYF
J gene: TRBJ1-2; V gene: TRBV11-2; clone size: -; D gene: TRBD1; CDR3 DNA: TGTGCCAGCAGCTTCACGGACAGGGTCGCTGGCTACACCTTC; CDR3 protein: CASSFTDRVAGYTF
J gene: TRBJ2-7; V gene: TRBV4-2; clone size: -; D gene: TRBD2; CDR3 DNA: TGTGCCAGCAGCCCCGGACTAGCGGGAGTGCTCGAGCAGTACTTC; CDR3 protein: CASSPGLAGVLEQYF
J gene: TRBJ2-1; V gene: TRBV4-1; clone size: -; D gene: -; CDR3 DNA: TGCGCCAGCAGCCAACCAACTAGGGGGGCGAGGAATGAGCAGTTCTTC; CDR3 protein: CASSQPTRGARNEQFF
J gene: TRBJ2-7; V gene: TRBV30; clone size: once; D gene: TRBD2; CDR3 DNA: TGTGCCTGGAGTTCGGGACTAGCGGGAATCGAGCAGTACTTC; CDR3 protein: CAWSSGLAGIEQYF
J gene: TRBJ2-1; V gene: TRBV10-3; clone size: -; D gene: -; CDR3 DNA: TGTGCCATCGGGAGAGGAATGAACAATGAGCAGTTCTTC; CDR3 protein: CAIGRGMNNEQFF
J gene: TRBJ1-3; V gene: TRBV27; clone size: -; D gene: TRBD1; CDR3 DNA: TGTGCCAGCAGAATGACAGGGGGAAACACCATATATTTT; CDR3 protein: CASRMTGGNTIYF
J gene: TRBJ1-5; V gene: TRBV28; clone size: -; D gene: TRBD1; CDR3 DNA: TGTGCCAGCAGTTCGCGGACAGGGGGGCTTCAGCCCCAGCATTTT; CDR3 protein: CASSSRTGGLQPQHF
J gene: TRBJ2-5; V gene: TRBV5-4; clone size: once; D gene: -; CDR3 DNA: TGTGCCAGCAGCCCTCAGGGCGCAGAGACCCAGTACTTC; CDR3 protein: CASSPQGAETQYF
J gene: TRBJ2-2; V gene: TRBV9; clone size: -; D gene: TRBD2; CDR3 DNA: TGTGCCAGCAGCGTAGCGGCAGCGGGAGGTGGTACCGGGGAGCTGTTTTTT; CDR3 protein: CASSVAAAGGGTGELFF
J gene: TRBJ2-1; V gene: TRBV28; clone size: once; D gene: -; CDR3 DNA: TGTGCCAGCAGTTTAGGCTCCTACAATGAGCAGTTCTTC; CDR3 protein: CASSLGSYNEQFF
J gene: TRBJ1-5; V gene: TRBV19; clone size: -; D gene: -; CDR3 DNA: TGTGCCAGTAGTATAGATCTCGGGCAGCCCCAGCATTTT; CDR3 protein: CASSIDLGQPQHF
J gene: TRBJ2-1; V gene: TRBV18; clone size: -; D gene: -; CDR3 DNA: TGTGCCAGCTCACAACAAGCGGACCCCTACAATGAGCAGTTCTTC; CDR3 protein: CASSQQADPYNEQFF
J gene: TRBJ1-2; V gene: TRBV29-1; clone size: -; D gene: -; CDR3 DNA: TGCAGCGTTACCGGGGGGCAGGACAACTATGGCTACACCTTC; CDR3 protein: CSVTGGQDNYGYTF
J gene: TRBJ1-1; V gene: TRBV12-5; clone size: -; D gene: TRBD1; CDR3 DNA: TGTGCTAGTGGTTTGGCTGCAGGGGGAACTGAAGCTTTCTTT; CDR3 protein: CASGLAAGGTEAFF
J gene: TRBJ2-7; V gene: TRBV2; clone size: -; D gene: TRBD1; CDR3 DNA: TGTGCCAGCAGGGAAGGGACAGGGAACGAGCAGTACTTC; CDR3 protein: CASREGTGNEQYF
J gene: TRBJ1-1; V gene: TRBV29-1; clone size: once; D gene: TRBD1; CDR3 DNA: TGCAGCGTCCACAGGGGAGGGGCTGAAGCTTTCTTT; CDR3 protein: CSVHRGGAEAFF
J gene: TRBJ2-7; V gene: TRBV14; clone size: -; D gene: TRBD1; CDR3 DNA: TGTGCCAGCAGCCAACTGGACAGGGATTACGAGCAGTACTTC; CDR3 protein: CASSQLDRDYEQYF
J gene: TRBJ2-7; V gene: TRBV7-8; clone size: -; D gene: -; CDR3 DNA: TGTGCCAGCAGCTTCGTGGGGGGACTGTCATACGAGCAGTACTTC; CDR3 protein: CASSFVGGLSYEQYF
J gene: TRBJ2-3; V gene: TRBV28; clone size: -; D gene: TRBD2; CDR3 DNA: TGTGCCAGCAGTGCCCGACTAGCCGTAGCTAGCACAGATACGCAGTATTTT; CDR3 protein: CASSARLAVASTDTQYF
J gene: TRBJ1-1; V gene: TRBV5-4; clone size: -; D gene: TRBD1; CDR3 DNA: TGTGCCAGCAGCTCGCCGGGACAGGGGTTTAACACTGAAGCTTTCTTT; CDR3 protein: CASSSPGQGFNTEAFF
J gene: TRBJ2-1; V gene: TRBV29-1; clone size: -; D gene: -; CDR3 DNA: TGCAGCGTAGTACCGTCCAAGGAACTCAATGAGCAGTTCTTC; CDR3 protein: CSVVPSKELNEQFF